The 6 T cell receptor beta chains listed next were all sequenced from one sample in a study of CXCR3-negative and CXCR3-positive naive CD8 T cells. General observations from the study: TRB CDR3 hydrophobicity was greater in CXCR3-positive naive cells than in CXCR3-negative naive cells.

Carrying UMI labels, the TRB cDNA libraries were prepared through 5' RACE. TCRdb reanalyzed the 5' RACE reads, giving one entry per CDR3 protein sequence and no DNA. This table holds about 150,000 distinct CDR3 sequences. Their target antigens are unknown. Sequencing was carried out using naive CXCR3+ CD8+ T cells from blood. Specified subset: CD45RO-CCR7+CD27+CD95- naive CD8+ T cells expressing CXCR3 (TNR3+). The receptors here all came from a human donor in good health. Some clones in this sample may be carry-over from other donors' samples.

J is TRBJ1-5 and V is TRBV20-1. The CDR3 is 15 amino acids. Germline assignment: CDR1 DFQATT and CDR2 SNEGSKA (reference sequence). CDR3 in amino acids: CSAKPAGMSNQPQHF.

The CDR3 region is CASSLIGLADSYEQYF. The chain joins TRBV12-3 or TRBV12-4 to TRBJ2-7; TCRdb lists TRBD2, though no DNA is available to test this call. The CDR3 runs 16 residues.

The rearrangement uses TRBV4-3 and TRBJ2-1; the D call from TCRdb, TRBD1, cannot be confirmed without DNA. CDR1 is LGHNA, CDR2 YSLEER, per germline. The CDR3 has 18 residues. CDR3 residues: CASSQDRAMGGLSNEQFF.

The chain has TRBV4-1 and TRBJ2-7; as DNA is missing, the TRBD1 call by TCRdb cannot be tested. CDR1 is MGHRA and CDR2 is YSYEKL in the germline V gene. The CDR3 loop spans 15 amino acids. CDR3 protein: CASSQALSGGYEQYF.

This chain joins TRBV28 and TRBJ1-1; TCRdb picks TRBD1, but there is no DNA to check that call. The CDR3 has 16 amino acids. Looked up from germline, CDR1 is MDHEN and CDR2 is SYDVKM. The CDR3 sequence: CASSFSNQQGEPVAFF.

This chain uses TRBV29-1 with TRBJ1-2; the D call from TCRdb, TRBD1, cannot be confirmed without DNA. Germline assignment: CDR1 SQVTM and CDR2 ANQGSEA. This CDR3 contains 11 residues. CDR3 in amino acids: CSADRGYGYTF.